This TCR beta chain was sequenced during a study of blood T cell repertoires in COVID-19. Looking at the study overall: COVID-19 samples collected from the United States, Italy and Spain covered acute and convalescent phases. PBMCs, B-cell-depleted T cells, or T cells provided the cDNA or gDNA that made up the material.

The V end lost 1 base, the J end lost 7 bases, and 9 bases lay between the germline ends. Germline assignment: CDR1 SGHRS and CDR2 YFSETQ. The CDR3 loop spans 13 amino acids. This clone was detected a few times. Per the authors' pipeline: From reference gene primer amplification, estimates of nucleated cell counts were derived. Clones were sequenced by immunoSEQ multiplex PCR, and TCRdb holds only the in-frame ones, with some missing. From that table come the V and J calls and clone size; the DNA was used to work out D and trimming. The sample has about 220,000 clones, roughly 80% seen once; the top ten hold 5.1%.

The receptor comes from a human donor in a cohort sampled during active COVID-19. The material sequenced was peripheral blood. The chain has TRBV5-1 and TRBJ1-5; D gene unclear. CDR3 nucleotides: TGCGCCAGCAGCTTGATCGGTGAACAGCCCCAGCATTTT. It translates to CASSLIGEQPQHF.